This TCR beta chain was retrieved from a study of T cell responses to AZD1222 COVID-19 vaccine. This CDR3 is 13 amino acids long. The V gene end was trimmed by 4 bases and the J gene end by 10 bases; junction bases not matched to a gene: 11. Germline CDR1 reads SGHRS; CDR2 reads YFSETQ. Whole-study results and caveats: At baseline, seropositivity was found in only a handful of AZD1222 recipients.

The data were produced by immunoSEQ multiplex PCR, yet TCRdb's version contains in-frame clones alone and is incomplete. This sample has about 150,000 clones, with around 88% found just once. As to this clone: The antigen is unknown.

The chain couples TRBV5-1 to TRBJ2-7; 7 nucleotides match TRBD1. The input for sequencing was peripheral blood, taken 28 days after the second AZD1222 dose. This sequence originates from an adult who received the AZD1222 COVID-19 vaccine. For the CDR3, the DNA is TGCGCCAGCAGCCCGGGACAGCCCGACCCCCAGTACTTC. It translates to CASSPGQPDPQYF.